At least ten counts were recorded for the clone carrying this T cell receptor (beta chain). What it recognizes is unknown. The junction shows a germline mismatch at one end, possibly a read error. After 5'RACE with constant-segment primers, TCR alpha and TCR beta cDNA libraries carrying sample barcodes and UMIs were obtained. TCRdb processed the 5' RACE reads anew with MiXCR; each CDR3 protein has one entry. The table records roughly 400,000 distinct CDR3 sequences, under 20% of them present only once. These data come from a study of T-cell memory formation after mild COVID-19. Looking at the study overall: In these data, TCR clusters were largely donor specific.

Broader study findings: Day 15 to 85 contractors were CD4/CD8 balanced; later expanders leaned CD4+. Cross-reactive memory apparently joined, as some responding clones appeared in pre-infection memory.

Germline CDR1 SSHAT, CDR2 FNYEAQ (reference sequence). The CDR3 loop spans 17 amino acids. Sequencing was done on a sample of PBMCs or a T cell subset sorted from them (not recorded which). The V gene is TRBV7-7, the J gene TRBJ2-3; 8 bases fit TRBD2. The sequence was collected from a young man who had mild COVID-19 (a few samples of this study predate the infection). Cell type and time point are not known. The DNA of the CDR3 is TGTGCTAGCAGCCCTCGGCCCCGCGGACTAGCCCCAGATACGCAGTATTTT. Its protein product is CASSPRPRGLAPDTQYF.